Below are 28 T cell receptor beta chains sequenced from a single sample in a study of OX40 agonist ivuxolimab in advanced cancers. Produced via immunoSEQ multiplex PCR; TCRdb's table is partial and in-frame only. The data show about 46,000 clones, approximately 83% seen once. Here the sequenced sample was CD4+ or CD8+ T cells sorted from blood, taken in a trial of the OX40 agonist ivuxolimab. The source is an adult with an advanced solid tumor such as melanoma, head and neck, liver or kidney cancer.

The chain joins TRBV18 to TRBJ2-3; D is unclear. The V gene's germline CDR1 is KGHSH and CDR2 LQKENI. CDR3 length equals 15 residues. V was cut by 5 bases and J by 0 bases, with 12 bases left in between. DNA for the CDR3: TGTGCCAGCTCATTAACGCACTCTAGCACAGATACGCAGTATTTT. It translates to CASSLTHSSTDTQYF.

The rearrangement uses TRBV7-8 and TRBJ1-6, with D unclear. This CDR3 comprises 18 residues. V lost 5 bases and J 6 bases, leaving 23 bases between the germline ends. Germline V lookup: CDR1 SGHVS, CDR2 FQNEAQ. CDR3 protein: CASSTQKEGFISNSPLHF. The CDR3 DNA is TGTGCCAGCAGCACGCAAAAGGAGGGATTTATCAGTAATTCACCCCTCCACTTT. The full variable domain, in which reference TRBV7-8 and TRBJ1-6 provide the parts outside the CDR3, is GAGVSQSPRYKVAKRGQDVALRCDPISGHVSLFWYQQALGQGPEFLTYFQNEAQLDKSGLPSDRFFAERPEGSVSTLKIQRTQQEDSAVYLCASSTQKEGFISNSPLHFGNGTRLTVT.

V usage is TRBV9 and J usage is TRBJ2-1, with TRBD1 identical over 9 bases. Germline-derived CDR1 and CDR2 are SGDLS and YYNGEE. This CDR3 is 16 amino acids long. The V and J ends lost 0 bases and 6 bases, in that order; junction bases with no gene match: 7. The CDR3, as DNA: TGTGCCAGCAGCGTAGGGTCCCGGGACAGGGTCAATGAGCAGTTCTTC. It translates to CASSVGSRDRVNEQFF.

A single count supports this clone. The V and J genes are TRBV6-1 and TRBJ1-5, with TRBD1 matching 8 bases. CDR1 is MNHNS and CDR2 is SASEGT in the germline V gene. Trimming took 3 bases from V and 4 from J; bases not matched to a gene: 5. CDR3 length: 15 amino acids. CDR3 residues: CASSEQGARNQPQHF. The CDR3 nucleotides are TGTGCCAGCAGTGAGCAGGGGGCGCGGAATCAGCCCCAGCATTTT.

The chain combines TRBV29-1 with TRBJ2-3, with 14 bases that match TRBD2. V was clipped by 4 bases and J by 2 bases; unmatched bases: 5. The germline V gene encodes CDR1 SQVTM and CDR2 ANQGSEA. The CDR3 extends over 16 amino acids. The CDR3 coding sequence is TGCAGCGTTGCGGGGACTAGCGGGGGAAACACAGATACGCAGTATTTT. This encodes CSVAGTSGGNTDTQYF.

The CDR3 is CASSYSGTGDQPQHF. DNA of the CDR3: TGTGCCAGCAGTTACTCGGGGACAGGGGACCAGCCCCAGCATTTT. The rearrangement joins TRBV6-6 to TRBJ1-5; 10 positions match TRBD1. Germline V gene lookup returns CDR1 MNHNY and CDR2 SVGAGI (reference sequence). The V gene end was trimmed by 0 bases and the J gene end by 7 bases; junction bases not matched to a gene: 3. The CDR3 runs 15 residues.

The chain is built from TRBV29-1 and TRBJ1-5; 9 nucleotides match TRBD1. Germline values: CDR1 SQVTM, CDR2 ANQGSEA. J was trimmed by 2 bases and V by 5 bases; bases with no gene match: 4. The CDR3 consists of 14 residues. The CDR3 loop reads CSVLTGGGNQPQHF. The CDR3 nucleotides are TGCAGCGTTCTGACAGGGGGTGGCAATCAGCCCCAGCATTTT.

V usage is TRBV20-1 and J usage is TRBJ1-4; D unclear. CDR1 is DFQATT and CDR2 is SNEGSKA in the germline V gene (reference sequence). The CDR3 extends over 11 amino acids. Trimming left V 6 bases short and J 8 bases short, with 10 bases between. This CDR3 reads CSAPTREKLFF. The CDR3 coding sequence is TGCAGTGCCCCTACGCGGGAAAAACTGTTTTTT.

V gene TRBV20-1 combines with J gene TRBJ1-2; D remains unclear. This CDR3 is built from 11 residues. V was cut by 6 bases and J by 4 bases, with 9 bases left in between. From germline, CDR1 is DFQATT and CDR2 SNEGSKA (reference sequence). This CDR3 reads CSAIGPYGYTF. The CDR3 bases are TGCAGTGCAATAGGGCCCTATGGCTACACCTTC.

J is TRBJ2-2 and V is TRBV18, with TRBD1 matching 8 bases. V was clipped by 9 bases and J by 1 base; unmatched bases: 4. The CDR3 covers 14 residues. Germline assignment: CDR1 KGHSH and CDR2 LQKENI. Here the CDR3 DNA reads TGTGCCAGTCCGGGACAGGTGAACACCGGGGAGCTGTTTTTT. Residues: CASPGQVNTGELFF.

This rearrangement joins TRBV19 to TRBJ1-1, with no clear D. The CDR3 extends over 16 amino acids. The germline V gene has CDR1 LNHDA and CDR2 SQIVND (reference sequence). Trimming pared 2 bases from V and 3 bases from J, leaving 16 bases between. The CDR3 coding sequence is TGTGCCAGTAGTATACTCCGTAGCTTCGGGGACACTGAAGCTTTCTTT. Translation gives CASSILRSFGDTEAFF.

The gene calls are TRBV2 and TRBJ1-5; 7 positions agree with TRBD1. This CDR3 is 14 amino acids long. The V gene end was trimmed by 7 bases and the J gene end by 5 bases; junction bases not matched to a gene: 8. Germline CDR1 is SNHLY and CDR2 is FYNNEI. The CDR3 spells CASNIRGNDQPQHF. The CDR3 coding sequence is TGTGCCAGCAATATCAGGGGGAACGATCAGCCCCAGCATTTT.

The CDR3 region has the DNA TGTGCCAGCAGACAGGGTGGCACTGAAGCTTTCTTT. It specifies CASRQGGTEAFF. The chain employs TRBV4-2 and TRBJ1-1; TRBD1 might be the D (6 bases). The CDR3 runs to 12 residues. The germline V gene encodes CDR1 LGHNA and CDR2 YNFKEQ. Trimming left V 6 bases short and J 4 bases short, with 9 bases between.

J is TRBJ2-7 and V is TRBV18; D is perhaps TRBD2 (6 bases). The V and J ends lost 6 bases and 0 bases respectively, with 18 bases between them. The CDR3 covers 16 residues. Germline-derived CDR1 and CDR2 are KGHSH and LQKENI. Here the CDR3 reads CASSRGSGLSSYEQYF. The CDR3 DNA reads TGTGCCAGCTCCCGTGGGAGCGGGTTAAGCTCCTACGAGCAGTACTTC.

The DNA of the CDR3 is TGTGCCAGTAGTATGCGGGGAAGGACTAGCGTCGGGGATCTGGGGGAGCTGTTTTTT. Its translation: CASSMRGRTSVGDLGELFF. This sequence joins TRBV19 and TRBJ2-2; 9 nucleotides line up with TRBD2. CDR3 size: 19 residues. After removal of 3 bases from V and 8 bases from J, the junction contained 19 bases not matched to a gene. Germline V gene lookup returns CDR1 LNHDA and CDR2 SQIVND (reference sequence).

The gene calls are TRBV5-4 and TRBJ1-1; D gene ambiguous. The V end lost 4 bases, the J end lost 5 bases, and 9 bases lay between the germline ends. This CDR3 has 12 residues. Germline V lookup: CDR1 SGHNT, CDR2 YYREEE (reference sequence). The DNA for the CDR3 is TGTGCCAGCAGCGTACTGGGGACTGAAGCTTTCTTT. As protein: CASSVLGTEAFF.

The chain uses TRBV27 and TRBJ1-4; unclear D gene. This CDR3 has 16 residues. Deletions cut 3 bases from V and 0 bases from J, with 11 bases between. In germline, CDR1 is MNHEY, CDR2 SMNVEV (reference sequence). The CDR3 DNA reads TGTGCCAGCAGTTTGGGAAATTTTGCAACTAATGAAAAACTGTTTTTT. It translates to CASSLGNFATNEKLFF.

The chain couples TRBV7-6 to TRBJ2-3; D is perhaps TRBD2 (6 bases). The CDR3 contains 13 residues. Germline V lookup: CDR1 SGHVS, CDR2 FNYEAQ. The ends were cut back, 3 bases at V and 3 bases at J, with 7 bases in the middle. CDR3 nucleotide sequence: TGTGCCAGCAGCTTCGGGGGAACAGATACGCAGTATTTT. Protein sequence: CASSFGGTDTQYF.

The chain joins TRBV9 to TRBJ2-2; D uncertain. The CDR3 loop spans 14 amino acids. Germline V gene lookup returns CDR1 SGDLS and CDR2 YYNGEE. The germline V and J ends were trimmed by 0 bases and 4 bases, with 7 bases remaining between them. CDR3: CASSVEKGTGELFF. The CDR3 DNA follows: TGTGCCAGCAGCGTAGAGAAGGGCACCGGGGAGCTGTTTTTT. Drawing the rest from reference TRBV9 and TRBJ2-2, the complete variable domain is DSGVTQTPKHLITATGQRVTLRCSPRSGDLSVYWYQQSLDQGLQFLIQYYNGEERAKGNILERFSAQQFPDLHSELNLSSLELGDSALYFCASSVEKGTGELFFGEGSRLTVL.

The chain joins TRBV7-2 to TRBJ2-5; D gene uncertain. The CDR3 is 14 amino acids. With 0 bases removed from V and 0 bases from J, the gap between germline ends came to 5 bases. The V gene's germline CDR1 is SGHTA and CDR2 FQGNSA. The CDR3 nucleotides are TGTGCCAGCAGCTTAGCGCGGTACCAAGAGACCCAGTACTTC. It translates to CASSLARYQETQYF.

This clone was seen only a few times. The CDR3 loop is CASSETGLAGLQETQYF. CDR3 bases: TGTGCCAGCAGCGAGACAGGACTAGCGGGTCTCCAAGAGACCCAGTACTTC. The chain is built from TRBV9 and TRBJ2-5; 11 bases map to TRBD2. CDR1 and CDR2 (germline): SGDLS, YYNGEE. CDR3 length equals 17 residues. The trim removed 3 bases at V and 1 base at J, leaving 8 bases unmatched.

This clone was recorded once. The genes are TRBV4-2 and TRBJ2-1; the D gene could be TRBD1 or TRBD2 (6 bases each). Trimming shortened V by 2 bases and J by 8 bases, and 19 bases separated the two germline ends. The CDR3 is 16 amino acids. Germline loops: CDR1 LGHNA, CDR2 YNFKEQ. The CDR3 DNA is TGTGCCAGCAGCCAAAGTCCGAGTGGGGGGCTCGATGAGCAGTTCTTC. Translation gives CASSQSPSGGLDEQFF.

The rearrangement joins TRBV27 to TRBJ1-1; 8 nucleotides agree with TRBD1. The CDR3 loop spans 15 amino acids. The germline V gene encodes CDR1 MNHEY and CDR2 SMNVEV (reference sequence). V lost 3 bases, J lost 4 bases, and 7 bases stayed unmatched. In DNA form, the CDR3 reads TGTGCCAGCAGTTTGGGGGGACAGGAGGGCACTGAAGCTTTCTTT. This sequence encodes CASSLGGQEGTEAFF.

CDR3 protein: CASSARGSYEQYF. The DNA for the CDR3 is TGTGCCAGCAGCGCCCGGGGTTCCTACGAGCAGTACTTC. This rearrangement joins TRBV7-8 to TRBJ2-7; TRBD2 might be the D (5 bases). The CDR3 contains 13 residues. In germline, CDR1 is SGHVS, CDR2 FQNEAQ. Trimming shortened V by 5 bases and J by 1 base, and 9 bases separated the two germline ends.

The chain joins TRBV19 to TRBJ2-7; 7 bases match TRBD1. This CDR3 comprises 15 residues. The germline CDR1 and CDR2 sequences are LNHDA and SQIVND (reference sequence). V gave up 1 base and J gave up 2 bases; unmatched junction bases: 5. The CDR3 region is CASSIGQTGTYEQYF. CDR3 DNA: TGTGCCAGTAGTATAGGGCAGACAGGGACCTACGAGCAGTACTTC.

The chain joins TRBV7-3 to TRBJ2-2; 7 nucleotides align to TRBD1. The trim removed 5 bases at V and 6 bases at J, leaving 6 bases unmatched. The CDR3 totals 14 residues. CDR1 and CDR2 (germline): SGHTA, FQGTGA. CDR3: CASSGDSGPGELFF. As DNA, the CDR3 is TGTGCCAGCAGCGGGGACAGCGGCCCCGGGGAGCTGTTTTTT.

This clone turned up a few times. The CDR3 DNA sequence: TGTGCCAGTGCAGAGACCGGGCTCGGAGGAGACACCATATATTTT. This gives the protein CASAETGLGGDTIYF. The V call is TRBV19, the J call TRBJ1-3; D ambiguous. Trimming pared 8 bases from V and 8 bases from J, leaving 22 bases between. CDR1 and CDR2 (germline): LNHDA, SQIVND (reference sequence). The CDR3 covers 15 residues.

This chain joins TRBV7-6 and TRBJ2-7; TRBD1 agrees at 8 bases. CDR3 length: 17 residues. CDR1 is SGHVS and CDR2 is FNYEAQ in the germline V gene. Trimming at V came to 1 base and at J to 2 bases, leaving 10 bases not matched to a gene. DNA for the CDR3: TGTGCCAGCAGCTTAGGGACAGGGCCCCTCCGGGCCTACGAGCAGTACTTC. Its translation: CASSLGTGPLRAYEQYF. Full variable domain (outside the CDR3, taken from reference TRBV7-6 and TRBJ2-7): GAGVSQSPRYKVTKRGQDVALRCDPISGHVSLYWYRQALGQGPEFLTYFNYEAQQDKSGLPNDRFSAERPEGSISTLTIQRTEQRDSAMYRCASSLGTGPLRAYEQYFGPGTRLTVT.